Listed below are T cell receptor beta chains from one sample, sequenced in a study of brain T cells in children with intractable seizures. The table came from immunoSEQ multiplex PCR; TCRdb's copy has only in-frame clones and leaves some out. The top ten hold 5.7% of the sample, which has about 320,000 clones, over 85% seen once. The sample consisted of peripheral blood, taken roughly 5 months after surgery. These receptors were collected from a boy younger than two with tuberous sclerosis and intractable seizures. Each CDR3 is given with its conserved first and last residue. Each record gives: CDR3 protein, CDR3 DNA, V gene, D gene, J gene, clone size, CDR3 length. D genes are given only for firm matches. Clone size is stated in some rows and not others, as once, few, many or a class when expanded.

CDR3: CASSLGRSNEKLFF
DNA: TGTGCCAGCAGCTTGGGGCGGTCTAATGAAAAACTGTTTTTT
V: TRBV5-4
D: NA
J: TRBJ1-4
size: NA
length: 14

CDR3: CASSPTGSYEQYF
DNA: TGTGCCAGCAGCCCGACAGGGTCCTACGAGCAGTACTTC
V: TRBV7-9
D: TRBD1
J: TRBJ2-7
size: NA
length: 13

CDR3: CASKRRRGFDTDTQYF
DNA: TGCGCCAGCAAACGAAGGCGGGGTTTTGACACAGATACGCAGTATTTT
V: TRBV4-1
D: NA
J: TRBJ2-3
size: NA
length: 16

CDR3: CASSLSQMNTEAFF
DNA: TGCGCCAGCAGCTTGAGTCAGATGAACACTGAAGCTTTCTTT
V: TRBV5-1
D: NA
J: TRBJ1-1
size: NA
length: 14

CDR3: CASSLTSGVLNEQFF
DNA: TGCGCCAGCAGCTTGACTAGCGGGGTACTGAATGAGCAGTTCTTC
V: TRBV5-1
D: TRBD2
J: TRBJ2-1
size: NA
length: 15

CDR3: CASSKTGFYNEQFF
DNA: TGTGCCAGCAGTAAGACAGGTTTCTACAATGAGCAGTTCTTC
V: TRBV6-5
D: NA
J: TRBJ2-1
size: NA
length: 14

CDR3: CASSLVPGYQPQHF
DNA: TGTGCCAGCAGTCTCGTTCCAGGGTATCAGCCCCAGCATTTT
V: TRBV6-5
D: NA
J: TRBJ1-5
size: few
length: 14

CDR3: CASSLQGDYGYTF
DNA: TGTGCCAGCAGCCTACAGGGTGACTATGGCTACACCTTC
V: TRBV6-6
D: NA
J: TRBJ1-2
size: NA
length: 13

CDR3: CASSLFQTYEQYF
DNA: TGCGCCAGCAGCTTGTTTCAGACCTACGAGCAGTACTTC
V: TRBV5-1
D: NA
J: TRBJ2-7
size: NA
length: 13

CDR3: CASSFRTGYGAFF
DNA: TGTGCCAGCAGTTTTCGGACAGGGTATGGAGCTTTCTTT
V: TRBV27
D: TRBD1
J: TRBJ1-1
size: few
length: 13

CDR3: CASSTGQANYGYTF
DNA: TGTGCCAGTAGTACCGGACAAGCTAACTATGGCTACACCTTC
V: TRBV19
D: NA
J: TRBJ1-2
size: NA
length: 14

CDR3: CASSPSANSYEQYF
DNA: TGTGCCAGCAGCCCTAGTGCGAACTCCTACGAGCAGTACTTC
V: TRBV9
D: NA
J: TRBJ2-7
size: NA
length: 14

CDR3: CASTASRGAVGSPLHF
DNA: TGTGCCAGCACCGCAAGCCGGGGGGCAGTGGGTTCACCCCTCCACTTT
V: TRBV6-6
D: NA
J: TRBJ1-6
size: NA
length: 16

CDR3: CASSLVDYGLAGYNEQFF
DNA: TGTGCCAGCAGCTTAGTAGATTACGGACTAGCGGGCTACAATGAGCAGTTCTTC
V: TRBV7-9
D: TRBD2
J: TRBJ2-1
size: NA
length: 18

CDR3: CASSSLGGVTGELFF
DNA: TGTGCCAGCAGTTCCTTGGGGGGGGTCACCGGGGAGCTGTTTTTT
V: TRBV7-9
D: TRBD2
J: TRBJ2-2
size: NA
length: 15

CDR3: CAARGAGSPLHF
DNA: TGTGCCGCGCGAGGGGCTGGTTCACCCCTCCACTTT
V: TRBV3-1/TRBV3-2
D: NA
J: TRBJ1-6
size: NA
length: 12

CDR3: CASSRIGSVIYYNEQFF
DNA: TGTGCCAGCAGCCGTATCGGGTCGGTAATTTACTACAATGAGCAGTTCTTC
V: TRBV7-9
D: NA
J: TRBJ2-1
size: NA
length: 17

CDR3: CASSEASGANVLTF
DNA: TGTGCCAGCAGCGAGGCGTCTGGGGCCAACGTCCTGACTTTC
V: TRBV5-4
D: NA
J: TRBJ2-6
size: NA
length: 14

CDR3: CSVADSVNEQFF
DNA: TGCAGCGTTGCCGACAGTGTCAATGAGCAGTTCTTC
V: TRBV29-1
D: NA
J: TRBJ2-1
size: once
length: 12

CDR3: CASSSGQELNTEAFF
DNA: TGTGCCAGCAGCTCTGGACAGGAGCTGAACACTGAAGCTTTCTTT
V: TRBV28
D: TRBD1
J: TRBJ1-1
size: NA
length: 15

CDR3: CASSLLEAYEQYF
DNA: TGTGCCAGCAGCTTACTGGAAGCCTACGAGCAGTACTTC
V: TRBV7-2
D: NA
J: TRBJ2-7
size: NA
length: 13

CDR3: CASGATVTTNEKLFF
DNA: TGTGCCAGCGGAGCCACAGTAACAACTAATGAAAAACTGTTTTTT
V: TRBV6-5
D: NA
J: TRBJ1-4
size: NA
length: 15

CDR3: CASSPRAGGTGELFF
DNA: TGTGCCAGCAGCCCCCGGGCAGGGGGGACCGGGGAGCTGTTTTTT
V: TRBV6-5
D: NA
J: TRBJ2-2
size: NA
length: 15

CDR3: CATSEAGTGGLEQYF
DNA: TGTGCCACCAGTGAAGCCGGGACAGGGGGCCTCGAGCAGTACTTC
V: TRBV24-1
D: TRBD1
J: TRBJ2-7
size: NA
length: 15

CDR3: CASSSPAAGTGNEKLFF
DNA: TGTGCCAGCAGTTCCCCCGCCGCCGGGACAGGCAATGAAAAACTGTTTTTT
V: TRBV28
D: TRBD1
J: TRBJ1-4
size: NA
length: 17

CDR3: CASSLLRITDTQYF
DNA: TGTGCCAGCAGTTTACTTAGGATCACAGATACGCAGTATTTT
V: TRBV28
D: NA
J: TRBJ2-3
size: once
length: 14

CDR3: CAWSVLKNTEAFF
DNA: TGTGCCTGGAGTGTACTCAAGAACACTGAAGCTTTCTTT
V: TRBV30
D: NA
J: TRBJ1-1
size: once
length: 13

CDR3: CASSAGFSYGYTF
DNA: TGTGCCAGCAGCGCGGGATTTTCATATGGCTACACCTTC
V: TRBV7-6
D: NA
J: TRBJ1-2
size: NA
length: 13

CDR3: CASSTDLSYNSPLHF
DNA: TGCGCCAGCAGCACCGACTTATCCTATAATTCACCCCTCCACTTT
V: TRBV5-1
D: NA
J: TRBJ1-6
size: NA
length: 15

CDR3: CASSPEQGAAGYTF
DNA: TGTGCCAGCAGCCCCGAACAGGGGGCGGCTGGCTACACCTTC
V: TRBV6-6
D: TRBD1
J: TRBJ1-2
size: NA
length: 14

CDR3: CASSRGQMNTEAFF
DNA: TGTGCCAGTAGTAGGGGACAAATGAACACTGAAGCTTTCTTT
V: TRBV19
D: NA
J: TRBJ1-1
size: NA
length: 14

CDR3: CANKGTEPANYGYTF
DNA: TGTGCCAACAAGGGGACGGAACCAGCTAACTATGGCTACACCTTC
V: TRBV27
D: NA
J: TRBJ1-2
size: NA
length: 15

CDR3: CATTFTGFLSTDTQYF
DNA: TGTGCCACCACTTTTACAGGGTTCCTTAGCACAGATACGCAGTATTTT
V: TRBV24-1
D: NA
J: TRBJ2-3
size: NA
length: 16

CDR3: CASSKVREGGAQYF
DNA: TGTGCCAGTAGTAAGGTGAGGGAGGGTGGAGCGCAGTACTTC
V: TRBV19
D: TRBD2
J: TRBJ2-7
size: NA
length: 14

CDR3: CASSLTTANSGNTIYF
DNA: TGTGCCAGCAGTCTGACGACAGCAAACTCTGGAAACACCATATATTTT
V: TRBV5-4
D: NA
J: TRBJ1-3
size: once
length: 16

CDR3: CASSQHQREGLGSDTQYF
DNA: TGTGCCAGCAGCCAACATCAGCGGGAGGGCCTCGGTTCAGATACGCAGTATTTT
V: TRBV3-1/TRBV3-2
D: TRBD2
J: TRBJ2-3
size: NA
length: 18

CDR3: CASSYYSRDSSSPLHF
DNA: TGTGCCAGCAGTTACTATTCCCGGGACAGCTCTTCACCCCTCCACTTT
V: TRBV6-5
D: TRBD1
J: TRBJ1-6
size: NA
length: 16

CDR3: CASSSSAEQYF
DNA: TGTGCCAGCAGCTCGTCGGCTGAGCAGTACTTC
V: TRBV5-4
D: NA
J: TRBJ2-7
size: NA
length: 11

CDR3: CASSSDRFNTGELFF
DNA: TGTGCCAGCAGCTCCGACCGATTTAACACCGGGGAGCTGTTTTTT
V: TRBV7-9
D: NA
J: TRBJ2-2
size: NA
length: 15

CDR3: CASSLADRGKVMGTQYF
DNA: TGTGCCAGCAGCTTAGCGGACAGGGGTAAAGTGATGGGTACGCAGTATTTT
V: TRBV7-6
D: TRBD1
J: TRBJ2-3
size: NA
length: 17

CDR3: CSARTGAGEQFF
DNA: TGCAGCGCACGGACGGGGGCGGGTGAGCAGTTCTTC
V: TRBV29-1
D: NA
J: TRBJ2-1
size: NA
length: 12

CDR3: CAGGQGETQYF
DNA: TGTGCCGGGGGGCAGGGCGAGACCCAGTACTTC
V: TRBV2
D: NA
J: TRBJ2-5
size: NA
length: 11

CDR3: CASTSPSGGEAFF
DNA: TGTGCCAGCACCTCCCCGTCTGGGGGTGAAGCTTTCTTT
V: TRBV5-5
D: NA
J: TRBJ1-1
size: NA
length: 13